This T cell receptor beta chain came from a study of OX40 agonist ivuxolimab in advanced cancers. The CDR3 has 16 residues. Germline V CDR1 and CDR2: MNHEY, SVGAGI. The ends were cut back, 0 bases at V and 1 base at J, with 10 bases in the middle. Assay used: immunoSEQ multiplex PCR; TCRdb lists only in-frame clones, some missing. This table holds 34,000 or so clones, approximately 80% found once. This receptor was identified in an adult with an advanced solid tumor such as melanoma, head and neck, liver or kidney cancer. This chain connects TRBV6-5 to TRBJ1-5; possibly TRBD1 for D (6 bases). The material was CD4+ or CD8+ T cells sorted from blood, obtained in a trial of the OX40 agonist ivuxolimab. CDR3 region: CASSYSGGASNQPQHF. For the CDR3, the DNA is TGTGCCAGCAGTTACTCGGGGGGCGCGAGCAATCAGCCCCAGCATTTT.